The source of this TCR beta chain is a study of blood T cell repertoires in COVID-19. Background on the study: COVID-19 samples collected from the United States, Italy and Spain covered acute and convalescent phases.

Source study methods: Amplification of reference gene primers provided the estimated nucleated cell counts. Using immunoSEQ multiplex PCR, the repertoire was profiled, and TCRdb retains in-frame clones only, with some absent. The V and J calls and the clone size are those of that table, but D and trimming were determined from the DNA. The profile shows roughly 480,000 clones, 89% of them singletons. CDR1 is MNHEY and CDR2 is SVGAGI in the germline V gene. V lost 4 bases to trimming and J lost 8 bases, with 17 bases between them. CDR3 length equals 14 residues. The receptor's source is a man aged 18 to 30 with COVID-19, enrolled during active disease. The sample consisted of peripheral blood. This chain connects TRBV6-5 to TRBJ1-2; a possible D gene is TRBD1 (5 bases). CDR3 sequence: CASSSPGYLRGYTF. The CDR3 nucleotides read TGTGCCAGCAGTTCCCCAGGGTATTTGAGGGGCTACACCTTC.